The clone carrying this TCR beta chain was detected a few times. Its specificity is not known. Each donor was a healthy Caucasian. The sample belongs to a study of identical twins. Study observations and caveats: Researchers reported excess low generation probability among twin-shared out-of-frame alpha sequences.

MiXCR was run by TCRdb on the 5' RACE reads, yielding one entry per CDR3 protein. The sample consists of over 200,000 distinct CDR3 sequences, 6% to 7% of them appearing once. These sequences were also reported in another study, on T cells expressing NK-cell markers. According to that study: Eight donors were sequenced, of whom seven were HCMV-seropositive, while the remaining one was HCMV-seronegative. The study found dominant NKG2C+ clonotypes at about 1.0-7.0% of CD8+ T cells in about six donors.

The receptor's source is a woman between 18 and 30 years old in good health. Sequenced: CD8+ T cells sorted from blood.

The CDR3 protein is CASGTPYEQYF. The CDR3 coding sequence is TGTGCCAGCGGGACTCCTTACGAGCAGTACTTC. The rearrangement uses TRBV6-5 and TRBJ2-7; a weak D match, TRBD2 (6 bases). Per germline, CDR1 MNHEY and CDR2 SVGAGI. CDR3 size: 11 residues. V lost 8 bases and J 4 bases, leaving 9 bases between the germline ends.